The present TCR beta chain was sequenced within a study of shared clonotypes between healthy human individuals. CDR1 and CDR2 from the germline V gene are MGHRA and YSYEKL. CDR3 size: 17 residues. The junction had 10 bases not matched to a gene; V was cut back by 1 base and J by 5 bases. Sequencing was performed with immunoSEQ multiplex PCR; in TCRdb, only in-frame clones are kept and a portion is missing. The sample contains around 200,000 clones, approximately 92% of which appear only once. Findings and limits, study-wide: Across a handful of donors, naive CD4 shared around 5.3%, naive CD8 3.5% to 4%, memory CD4 more than 2%, memory CD8 under 0.5%.

On this clone: No antigen is known for it.

V gene TRBV4-1 combines with J gene TRBJ2-5; TRBD2 matches 10 bases. Sequenced material: naive CD4+ T cells sorted from blood. Subset reported: CD45RA+ positively selected. The receptor was isolated from a woman aged 25 to 39 in good health. As DNA, the CDR3 is TGCGCCAGCAGCCAAGGACCCCAAAGACTAGCGGGCGAGACCCAGTACTTC. This codes for CASSQGPQRLAGETQYF.